A single sample is the source of the 28 T cell receptor beta chains below, sequenced in a study of cytomegalovirus exposure and HLA in healthy donors. Vbeta (60) and Jbeta (13) primers were used in the PCR. Assay used: immunoSEQ multiplex PCR; TCRdb lists only in-frame clones, some missing. The data hold around 90,000 clones, with 85% observed a single time. Material for sequencing was PBMCs. Every receptor here comes from a man between 35 and 55 years old in good health and CMV-seropositive.

The gene calls are TRBV15 and TRBJ1-1; tentatively, D is TRBD1 (5 bases). Looked up from germline, CDR1 is LNHNV and CDR2 is YYDKDF (reference sequence). There are 14 residues in the CDR3. V shed 2 bases and J shed 6 bases, with 13 bases lying between them. CDR3 sequence: CATSRPLRQSEAFF. The CDR3 DNA reads TGTGCCACCAGCAGACCTCTGCGACAGTCTGAAGCTTTCTTT.

The gene calls are TRBV6-5 and TRBJ2-5; TRBD2 matches 9 bases. With V trimmed by 6 bases and J by 4 bases, 9 bases remained unmatched. The CDR3 is made up of 15 amino acids. CDR1 is MNHEY and CDR2 is SVGAGI in the germline V gene. Here the CDR3 DNA reads TGTGCCAGCAGGATTAGCGGGAGAAGGTCAGAGACCCAGTACTTC. Amino acids: CASRISGRRSETQYF.

The CDR3 nucleotides are TGTGCCAGTAAGCGCCTGGGGCCCGCTGGAAACACCATATATTTT. This gives the protein CASKRLGPAGNTIYF. The V and J genes are TRBV19 and TRBJ1-3; possibly TRBD1 for D (5 bases). The CDR3 totals 15 residues. Trimming removed 7 bases from V and 2 bases from J, with 15 bases in between. Germline CDR1 is LNHDA and CDR2 is SQIVND (reference sequence).

The rearrangement joins TRBV19 to TRBJ1-3, with TRBD1 as a possible D gene (6 bases). Germline CDR1 and CDR2: LNHDA and SQIVND (reference sequence). The CDR3 has 15 amino acids. The ends were cut back, 5 bases at V and 3 bases at J, with 14 bases in the middle. CDR3 nucleotides: TGTGCCAGTAGTGTACAGGGAGGGTTTGGAAACACCATATATTTT. This translates into CASSVQGGFGNTIYF.

The genes are TRBV4-1 and TRBJ1-2; TRBD1 aligns across 8 bases. This CDR3 region has 14 residues. The germline CDR1 and CDR2 sequences are MGHRA and YSYEKL. Trimming cost V 2 bases and J 4 bases; bases outside gene matches: 3. CDR3 in DNA: TGCGCCAGCAGCCAAACAGGGGGTTCCTATGGCTACACCTTC. This codes for CASSQTGGSYGYTF.

The gene calls are TRBV12-5 and TRBJ2-5; 14 nucleotides align to TRBD2. Germline loops: CDR1 LGHNT, CDR2 FRNRAP. Trimming at V came to 6 bases and at J to 2 bases, leaving 8 bases not matched to a gene. This CDR3 spans 17 amino acids. CDR3 region: CASGPGLAGVEQETQYF. In DNA form, the CDR3 reads TGTGCTAGTGGCCCGGGACTAGCGGGAGTTGAACAAGAGACCCAGTACTTC.

The V gene is TRBV9, the J gene TRBJ2-5, with 7 bases identical to TRBD1. The J call may be mistaken, given a closer DNA end match to TRBJ2-7. Germline values: CDR1 SGDLS, CDR2 YYNGEE. This CDR3 comprises 14 residues. The CDR3 sequence is CASSVSHRGYEQYF. In DNA, the CDR3 is TGTGCCAGCAGCGTTTCGCACAGGGGCTACGAGCAGTACTTC.

The chain links TRBV29-1 to TRBJ2-1, with D perhaps matching TRBD1 (6 bases). CDR3 length: 12 amino acids. Germline assignment: CDR1 SQVTM and CDR2 ANQGSEA. The germline V and J ends were trimmed by 8 bases and 8 bases, with 16 bases remaining between them. The CDR3 DNA is TGCAGCTCCCTAGGCAGGGGAGATGAGCAGTTCTTC. Protein: CSSLGRGDEQFF.

The chain employs TRBV6-5 and TRBJ1-6; D is unresolved. Germline V gene data show CDR1 as MNHEY and CDR2 as SVGAGI. V lost 0 bases to trimming and J lost 7 bases, with 10 bases between them. The CDR3 runs 15 residues. The CDR3 sequence is CASSYSSRGNSPLHF. In DNA form, the CDR3 reads TGTGCCAGCAGTTACTCGAGCCGAGGGAATTCACCCCTCCACTTT.

The chain couples TRBV13 to TRBJ2-7; D may be TRBD2 (6 bases). The CDR3 extends over 15 amino acids. V lost 5 bases and J lost 3, with 17 bases in between. Germline-derived CDR1 and CDR2 are PRHDT and FYEKMQ (reference sequence). CDR3 sequence reads: CASSPNSGGRYEQYF. CDR3 DNA sequence: TGTGCCAGCAGCCCCAATAGCGGCGGACGCTACGAGCAGTACTTC.

This rearrangement joins TRBV7-3 to TRBJ1-2; D ambiguous. Trimming cost V 3 bases and J 3 bases, with 14 bases left between them. Germline CDR1 reads SGHTA; CDR2 reads FQGTGA. The CDR3 runs 15 residues. CDR3 sequence: CASSFEHDGDYGYTF. The CDR3 DNA reads as TGTGCCAGCAGCTTCGAACACGACGGGGACTATGGCTACACCTTC.

This clone was observed once. V and J are TRBV6-5 and TRBJ1-6, with TRBD1 matching over 7 bases. The CDR3 runs to 13 residues. CDR1 is MNHEY, CDR2 SVGAGI, per germline. After removal of 6 bases from V and 7 bases from J, the junction contained 3 bases not matched to a gene. The CDR3 protein is CASRQGQNSPLHF. Written as DNA, the CDR3 is TGTGCCAGCAGACAGGGGCAAAATTCACCCCTCCACTTT.

The chain links TRBV7-2 to TRBJ2-2; TRBD2 is a possible D gene (5 bases). Germline V gene data show CDR1 as SGHTA and CDR2 as FQGNSA. The CDR3 totals 13 residues. V was shortened by 0 bases and J by 10 bases, with 9 bases between the two germline ends. The CDR3 here is CASSLARVQELFF. The CDR3 DNA follows: TGTGCCAGCAGCTTAGCGAGGGTTCAGGAGCTGTTTTTT.

V and J are TRBV19 and TRBJ1-2; D may be TRBD1 (5 bases). The CDR3 runs 13 residues. V dropped 8 bases and J dropped 2 bases, with 12 bases sitting between them. Germline CDR1 and CDR2: LNHDA and SQIVND (reference sequence). The CDR3 sequence is CASAPQENYGYTF. The CDR3 coding sequence is TGTGCCAGTGCCCCACAGGAGAACTATGGCTACACCTTC.

The rearrangement joins TRBV19 to TRBJ2-3; D is perhaps TRBD2 (5 bases). CDR3 length equals 14 residues. V gave up 4 bases and J gave up 2 bases, with 10 bases separating them. Germline assignment: CDR1 LNHDA and CDR2 SQIVND (reference sequence). The CDR3 coding sequence is TGTGCCAGTAGTAGGAGCGGAGCCACAGATACGCAGTATTTT. Residues: CASSRSGATDTQYF.

This rearrangement joins TRBV6-5 to TRBJ1-5; 8 nucleotides match TRBD1. The CDR3 totals 15 residues. The V gene end was trimmed by 5 bases and the J gene end by 0 bases; junction bases not matched to a gene: 3. Per germline, CDR1 MNHEY and CDR2 SVGAGI. CDR3 amino acids: CASSTDRASNQPQHF. The CDR3, as DNA: TGTGCCAGCAGTACGGACAGGGCTAGCAATCAGCCCCAGCATTTT.

The V gene is TRBV7-3, the J gene TRBJ2-3; D call uncertain. Germline V gene lookup returns CDR1 SGHTA and CDR2 FQGTGA. Trimming shortened V by 2 bases and J by 0 bases, and 6 bases separated the two germline ends. This CDR3 region has 14 residues. CDR3: CASSLGPSTDTQYF. The DNA for the CDR3 is TGTGCCAGCAGCTTAGGCCCCAGCACAGATACGCAGTATTTT.

V gene TRBV2 combines with J gene TRBJ2-3; maybe TRBD2 (7 bases). V was clipped by 5 bases and J by 7 bases, with 22 bases between them. The CDR3 spans 16 residues. CDR1 is SNHLY, CDR2 FYNNEI, per germline. In DNA, the CDR3 is TGTGCCAGCAGTACGGCGGGGGCGGCGAACATTAATACGCAGTATTTT. It codes for CASSTAGAANINTQYF.

V usage is TRBV6-6 and J usage is TRBJ1-2, with 9 bases fitting TRBD1. V trimming: 5 bases; J trimming: 6 bases; junction bases outside the gene matches: 7. CDR3 size: 14 residues. Germline V gene sequence: CDR1 MNHNY, CDR2 SVGAGI (reference sequence). CDR3 bases: TGTGCCAGCAGTCGCCGGGACAGGGCGAATGGCTACACCTTC. Translated, it gives CASSRRDRANGYTF.

The V call is TRBV5-5, the J call TRBJ2-4, with 7 bases that match TRBD2. CDR1 and CDR2 (germline): SGHKS, YYEKEE (reference sequence). V dropped 0 bases and J dropped 10; count of bases not matched to a gene: 10. The CDR3 sequence is 15 residues long. The CDR3 nucleotides read TGTGCCAGCAGCTTGGGTTATAGCCTAGCGGATATTCAGTACTTC. Translation gives CASSLGYSLADIQYF.

This chain uses TRBV7-9 with TRBJ2-7; the D gene is possibly TRBD1 (7 bases). Between the trimmed V and J ends, which lost 1 base and 2 bases, there was a span of 12 bases. This CDR3 has 15 amino acids. CDR1 is SEHNR, CDR2 FQNEAQ, per germline (reference sequence). As DNA, the CDR3 is TGTGCCAGCAGCTTAGGCGGGACAGTCCCCTACGAGCAGTACTTC. Translated: CASSLGGTVPYEQYF.

CDR3 in amino acids: CASSPRTGANTEAFF. The DNA of the CDR3 is TGTGCCAGCTCACCCAGGACAGGGGCGAACACTGAAGCTTTCTTT. The gene calls are TRBV18 and TRBJ1-1; 9 bases are a match to TRBD1. V gave up 3 bases and J gave up 1 base; unmatched junction bases: 3. The germline gives CDR1 KGHSH, CDR2 LQKENI. The CDR3 has 15 residues.

The chain is built from TRBV4-1 and TRBJ2-2; a possible D gene is TRBD1 (6 bases). Germline V lookup: CDR1 MGHRA, CDR2 YSYEKL. CDR3 length: 15 amino acids. V was pared by 5 bases and J by 0 bases, with 10 bases between. In nucleotides, the CDR3 is TGCGCCAGCAGCGCCGGGACAACGAACACCGGGGAGCTGTTTTTT. Translation gives CASSAGTTNTGELFF.

In this sample, this clone turned up a few times. The V call is TRBV19, the J call TRBJ1-2, with 10 bases lining up with TRBD1. V lost 5 bases and J lost 4; bases outside the gene matches: 4. CDR1 is LNHDA, CDR2 SQIVND, per germline (reference sequence). The CDR3 covers 14 residues. CDR3 DNA sequence: TGTGCCAGTAGTCCGACAGGGGGCATCTATGGCTACACCTTC. It is translated as CASSPTGGIYGYTF.

The chain has TRBV6-1 and TRBJ2-7; possibly TRBD2 for D (6 bases). V lost 6 bases, J lost 7 bases, and 19 bases lay in between. CDR3 size: 14 residues. The germline V gene encodes CDR1 MNHNS and CDR2 SASEGT. In DNA, the CDR3 is TGTGCCAGCAGACCGGGGGTTGCCGCGGGGGAGCAGTACTTC. Protein product: CASRPGVAAGEQYF.

The chain employs TRBV13 and TRBJ2-2; D is perhaps TRBD1 (5 bases). The CDR3 runs 15 residues. V was cut by 4 bases and J by 1 base, with 10 bases left in between. Germline CDR1 reads PRHDT; CDR2 reads FYEKMQ (reference sequence). This chain's CDR3 is CASSSQGLNTGELFF. Written as DNA, the CDR3 is TGTGCCAGCAGCTCGCAGGGCCTGAACACCGGGGAGCTGTTTTTT.

This sequence joins TRBV9 and TRBJ2-6; TRBD1 matches 7 bases. The V segment lost 0 bases and the J segment 2 bases; nucleotides outside the gene matches: 2. In germline, CDR1 is SGDLS, CDR2 YYNGEE. This CDR3 comprises 16 residues. The CDR3 sequence is CASSVGDRTGANVLTF. The CDR3 DNA sequence: TGTGCCAGCAGCGTAGGGGACAGAACTGGGGCCAACGTCCTGACTTTC.

The chain links TRBV5-6 to TRBJ2-4; 9 nucleotides align to TRBD2. The CDR3 has 14 amino acids. Germline V CDR1 and CDR2: SGHDT, YYEEEE. Trimming at V came to 4 bases and at J to 7 bases, leaving 6 bases not matched to a gene. The CDR3 protein is CASSVSGGGNIQYF. In DNA form, the CDR3 reads TGTGCCAGCAGCGTTAGCGGGGGAGGGAACATTCAGTACTTC.